Below are 20 T cell receptor beta chains sequenced from a single sample in a study of T-cell memory formation after mild COVID-19. One entry per CDR3 protein results from TCRdb running MiXCR on the 5' RACE reads. Altogether 85,000 to 120,000 distinct CDR3 sequences are present, approximately 15% being singletons, with the ten largest covering around 28%. Sequenced sample: PBMCs or a T cell subset sorted from them (not recorded which). The source is an adult woman who had mild COVID-19 (a few samples of this study predate the infection). Cell type and time point are not known.

This rearrangement joins TRBV5-1 to TRBJ2-5, with 8 bases identical to TRBD2. V lost 1 base and J lost 4; bases outside the gene matches: 9. The germline CDR1 and CDR2 sequences are SGHRS and YFSETQ. There are 16 residues in the CDR3. CDR3 amino acids: CASSLSGLAGSETQYF. The CDR3, as DNA: TGCGCCAGCAGCTTGAGTGGGTTAGCGGGGTCAGAGACCCAGTACTTC.

This clonotype was observed a few times. The chain employs TRBV20-1 and TRBJ2-4; no clear D gene. The V gene's germline CDR1 is DFQATT and CDR2 SNEGSKA (reference sequence). The V end was cut by 4 bases, the J end by 0 bases, with 16 bases between. This CDR3 is 16 amino acids long. This CDR3 reads CSATARPGGAKNIQYF. The CDR3 DNA sequence: TGCAGTGCTACCGCCAGGCCCGGTGGAGCCAAAAACATTCAGTACTTC.

The V and J genes are TRBV7-9 and TRBJ2-2; D possibly corresponds to TRBD2 (6 bases). The length of the CDR3 is 15 residues. The germline CDR1 and CDR2 sequences are SEHNR and FQNEAQ (reference sequence). V lost 3 bases and J lost 6, with 14 bases in between. CDR3 sequence reads: CASSLRGDDAGELFF. The CDR3 bases are TGTGCCAGCAGCTTGCGGGGAGACGATGCCGGGGAGCTGTTTTTT.

V usage is TRBV3-1 and J usage is TRBJ1-1, with D uncertain. The germline CDR1 and CDR2 sequences are LGHDT and YNNKEL (reference sequence). The CDR3 is made up of 20 amino acids. Trimming removed 0 bases at V and 0 bases at J, with 23 bases between. Here the CDR3 reads CASSQEWSQTASNMNTEAFF. DNA for the CDR3: TGTGCCAGCAGCCAAGAGTGGAGCCAAACGGCGTCCAACATGAACACTGAAGCTTTCTTT.

There are many counts of this clonotype. V is TRBV6-5 and J is TRBJ2-7, with D possibly TRBD2 on 6 matching bases. The V end lost 4 bases, the J end lost 4 bases, and 17 bases lay between the germline ends. Per the germline V gene, CDR1 is MNHEY and CDR2 is SVGAGI. This CDR3 has 15 residues. CDR3 protein: CASSFGQEGPYEQYF. CDR3 nucleotide sequence: TGTGCCAGCAGTTTCGGGCAGGAGGGTCCGTACGAGCAGTACTTC.

In this sample, this clonotype turned up a few times. The CDR3 nucleotides are TGTGCCAGCAGTCCCTGGGACAGGCAAGAGACCCAGTACTTC. It specifies CASSPWDRQETQYF. This chain uses TRBV6-2 or TRBV6-3 with TRBJ2-5; TRBD1 matches 8 bases. V was pared by 5 bases and J by 2 bases, with 4 bases of the junction left unmatched. The CDR3 runs to 14 residues. Germline V CDR1 and CDR2: MNHEY, SVGEGT.

This clonotype has more than one count but fewer than ten. The V and J genes are TRBV11-2 and TRBJ2-7; tentatively, D is TRBD2 (5 bases). The V gene lost 2 bases and the J gene lost 12 bases, with 23 bases spanning the gap. The CDR3 runs 15 residues. CDR1 is SGHAT, CDR2 FQNNGV, per germline. CDR3 coding DNA: TGTGCCAGCAGCTTAAAAGGGTTGAGTAGCGATGGATGGTACTTC. It specifies CASSLKGLSSDGWYF.

This clonotype was seen only once. V gene TRBV28 combines with J gene TRBJ2-7, with 8 positions matching TRBD2. Unmatched junction bases numbered 10, after V lost 6 bases and J lost 0 bases. This CDR3 is 16 amino acids long. Germline CDR1 MDHEN, CDR2 SYDVKM. CDR3 nucleotides: TGTGCCAGCAGGCACAGTCTACTAGCGGCCTCCTACGAGCAGTACTTC. It yields the protein CASRHSLLAASYEQYF.

This clonotype was seen only a few times. This sequence joins TRBV12-5 and TRBJ1-1; no definite D call. CDR3 length: 12 amino acids. The V and J ends lost 6 bases and 3 bases respectively, with 8 bases between them. The germline V gene encodes CDR1 LGHNT and CDR2 FRNRAP. DNA for the CDR3: TGTGCTAGTGGCCGGGCGTACACTGAAGCTTTCTTT. Translating gives CASGRAYTEAFF.

This sequence joins TRBV20-1 and TRBJ2-7; 7 bases align to TRBD2. Germline loops: CDR1 DFQATT, CDR2 SNEGSKA (reference sequence). The junction had 4 bases not matched to a gene; V was cut back by 2 bases and J by 6 bases. This CDR3 comprises 12 residues. CDR3 DNA: TGCAGTGCTAGAAAAGCGGGGACCGAGCAGTACTTC. It specifies CSARKAGTEQYF.

The V and J genes are TRBV6-2 or TRBV6-3 and TRBJ2-7, with no clear D. Between the trimmed V and J ends, which lost 5 bases and 0 bases, there was a span of 5 bases. CDR1 is MNHEY and CDR2 is SVGEGT in the germline V gene. The CDR3 totals 12 residues. The DNA of the CDR3 is TGTGCCAGCAGTAGGAGCTCCTACGAGCAGTACTTC. Its protein is CASSRSSYEQYF.

CDR3: CASSMMRGVGHEQYF. CDR3 DNA: TGCGCCAGCAGCATGATGCGGGGGGTCGGTCACGAGCAGTACTTC. This chain joins TRBV4-1 and TRBJ2-7, with TRBD2 identical over 8 bases. The germline V gene has CDR1 MGHRA and CDR2 YSYEKL. CDR3 length equals 15 residues. Unmatched junction bases numbered 11, after V lost 5 bases and J lost 5 bases.

The V call is TRBV4-1, the J call TRBJ2-2; D gene ambiguous. The CDR3 runs to 12 residues. Germline CDR1 reads MGHRA; CDR2 reads YSYEKL. V lost 8 bases to trimming and J lost 8 bases, with 12 bases between them. The CDR3 coding sequence is TGCGCCAGCGAAGGGATGGCTGGGGAGCTGTTTTTT. Residues: CASEGMAGELFF.

The J gene is TRBJ2-5, the V gene TRBV4-1, with D perhaps TRBD2 (6 bases). Trimming left V 2 bases short and J 5 bases short, with 9 bases between. Germline V gives CDR1 MGHRA, CDR2 YSYEKL. The CDR3 spans 13 residues. The CDR3 DNA reads TGCGCCAGCAGCCAACGGGGGTACGAGACCCAGTACTTC. The encoded protein is CASSQRGYETQYF.

The chain couples TRBV10-3 to TRBJ2-7, with D tentatively TRBD2 (7 bases). Germline CDR1 and CDR2: ENHRY and SYGVKD. Deletions cut 8 bases from V and 1 base from J, with 21 bases between. The CDR3 contains 16 residues. The CDR3 loop reads CAIAEDGGLGSYEQYF. Here the CDR3 DNA reads TGTGCCATCGCGGAGGACGGGGGGCTCGGGTCCTACGAGCAGTACTTC.

The chain is built from TRBV12-3 or TRBV12-4 and TRBJ2-7; D is tentatively TRBD1 or TRBD2 (5 bases each). This CDR3 has 16 amino acids. V lost 6 bases and J lost 3, with 21 bases in between. CDR3 sequence reads: CASSSPGTEGFYEQYF. Here the CDR3 DNA reads TGTGCCAGCAGCTCGCCCGGGACGGAAGGGTTCTACGAGCAGTACTTC.

This clonotype was seen only a few times. V gene TRBV7-6 combines with J gene TRBJ2-1; 13 nucleotides match TRBD2. The germline V gene encodes CDR1 SGHVS and CDR2 FNYEAQ. This CDR3 comprises 17 residues. J was trimmed by 0 bases and V by 7 bases; bases with no gene match: 6. CDR3 DNA sequence: TGTGCCAGCACCCCACTAGCGGGAGGGCCCTCCTACAATGAGCAGTTCTTC. Its protein is CASTPLAGGPSYNEQFF.

There are many counts of this clonotype. The chain is built from TRBV5-5 and TRBJ2-1; D may be TRBD1 (6 bases). The CDR3 extends over 12 amino acids. The germline CDR1 and CDR2 sequences are SGHKS and YYEKEE (reference sequence). Between the trimmed V and J ends, which lost 4 bases and 9 bases, there was a span of 11 bases. CDR3 residues: CASSEQGTEQFF. The CDR3, as DNA: TGTGCCAGCAGCGAGCAGGGGACTGAGCAGTTCTTC.

V gene TRBV12-3 or TRBV12-4 combines with J gene TRBJ2-5; D gene unclear. The CDR3 spans 14 residues. The V and J ends lost 5 bases and 5 bases respectively, with 15 bases between them. The CDR3 reads CASSLLGFRETQYF. The CDR3 nucleotides read TGTGCCAGCAGTCTACTGGGGTTCAGGGAGACCCAGTACTTC.

This clonotype was seen a handful of times. The chain recombines TRBV9 with TRBJ1-1, with TRBD1 identical over 9 bases. CDR3 length: 15 amino acids. Trimming at V came to 0 bases and at J to 3 bases, leaving 3 bases not matched to a gene. Germline-derived CDR1 and CDR2 are SGDLS and YYNGEE. CDR3 sequence reads: CASSVEGQGYTEAFF. Here the CDR3 DNA reads TGTGCCAGCAGCGTAGAAGGACAGGGGTACACTGAAGCTTTCTTT. The complete variable domain, with remaining parts taken from reference TRBV9 and TRBJ1-1, reads DSGVTQTPKHLITATGQRVTLRCSPRSGDLSVYWYQQSLDQGLQFLIQYYNGEERAKGNILERFSAQQFPDLHSELNLSSLELGDSALYFCASSVEGQGYTEAFFGQGTRLTVV.